Included here is one T cell receptor (beta chain) sequence, with context. What antigen it recognizes has not been identified. Per-base qualities were not stored, and no clone one base away is much larger. This sample stems from a study of T cell responses to AZD1222 COVID-19 vaccine (TCRdb year 2021). At the level of the whole study: A total of around 240 trial participants underwent TCR sequencing, of whom around 200 received two doses of AZD1222 and some 26 received two doses of the MenACWY control vaccine. Trial participants were enrolled by age into 18-55, 56-69 and 70-plus year subgroups, with 148, 28 and 57 TCR-sequenced participants respectively. General study outcomes and caveats: Reportedly, close to half of the unique spike-specific TCRs recognized epitopes lying outside the regions that are mutated in the B.1.351 and B.1.1.7 variants. The 56-69-year group was small, and its depth increase did not reach significance, likely because of low power. Conclusions about previously exposed vaccinees are limited, since just a handful of AZD1222 recipients were seropositive for SARS-CoV-2 at baseline. A significant rise in spike-specific TCR breadth and depth was observed after two AZD1222 doses relative to day 0 and relative to MenACWY recipients. No day 14 peak-response samples were available, so repertoires were characterized only after the peak T cell response. Participants were mostly white British, with more females than males. The authors suggested clonal diversity may have been underestimated. The whole spike protein was spanned by vaccine-associated CD4 TCRs, and dominant responses were seen in regions 160-218 and 743-854.

The CDR3 regions of human TCRbeta chains were subjected to immunosequencing. Per the authors' processing: Repertoire TCRs were matched against a reference library of SARS-CoV-2-specific TCRs generated with the MIRA antigen-specificity platform. Breadth was defined as the fraction of unique TCRs that were SARS-CoV-2-associated. Depth was defined as the fraction of total T cells that were SARS-CoV-2-associated. Using the MIRA data, every spike-specific TCR was mapped to the spike region that the TCR reacted to and assigned to either a CD4 or a CD8 class. Log10-transformed breadth and depth values were compared by one-way ANOVA with Sidak's multiple comparisons tests. TCRdb retrieved this table from immuneACCESS and kept in-frame rearrangements only. Not all clones are present; in checked studies, unresolved V genes account for under half, and no reason is known for the remainder. That table gives V, J and clone size, and the DNA gave D and trimming. The sample table holds 100,000 to 140,000 clones, of which 70% to 90% were seen once. Approximately 4.8% of the sample belongs to the ten largest clones.

The time point label of this sample denotes: about 28 days (+/-7) after the second vaccine dose. AZD1222 recipients given second doses at about 4 weeks or at about 12 weeks were pooled, since spike-specific TCR depth and breadth were not found to differ between the two schedules. Vaccinee samples came from UK trials COV001 and COV002, including a single-blind randomized controlled phase 2/3 trial of AZD1222 (ChAdOx1 nCoV-19) in healthy adults. For TCRbeta chain sequencing, PBMC samples from trial participants were taken at day 0 and at day 28 after the second dose. The germline V gene specifies MNHEY as CDR1 and SVGEGT as CDR2. Including cysteine and phenylalanine, the CDR3 has 15 amino acids. Kept here is only the CDR3 DNA, which spans 45 bases and is read in frame from base 1. Trimming takes 2 bases from V and 6 bases from J, and the germline ends sit 14 bases apart.

Source: peripheral blood, taken 28 days after the second AZD1222 dose. The receptor was isolated from an adult who received the AZD1222 COVID-19 vaccine. Recombination joined TRBV6-2 or TRBV6-3 with TRBJ2-1; a tentative D call is TRBD2 (6 bases match). The CDR3 amino acid sequence is: CASSYGGAPPNEQFF. DNA sequence: TGTGCCAGCAGTTACGGCGGGGCCCCGCCCAATGAGCAGTTCTTC.